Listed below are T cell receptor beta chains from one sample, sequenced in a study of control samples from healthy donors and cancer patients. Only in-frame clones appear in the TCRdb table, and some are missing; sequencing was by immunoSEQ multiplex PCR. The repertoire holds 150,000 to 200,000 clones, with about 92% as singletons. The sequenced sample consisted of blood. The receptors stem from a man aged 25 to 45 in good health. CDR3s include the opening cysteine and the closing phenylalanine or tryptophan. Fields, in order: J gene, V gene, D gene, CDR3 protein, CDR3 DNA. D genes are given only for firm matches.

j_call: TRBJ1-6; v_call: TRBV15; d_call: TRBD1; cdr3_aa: CATSRDTGVSPPHF; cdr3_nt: TGTGCCACCAGCAGAGACACAGGGGTTTCACCCCCCCACTTT
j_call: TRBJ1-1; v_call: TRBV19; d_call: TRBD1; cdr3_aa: CASSPGQLNTEAFF; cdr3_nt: TGTGCCAGTAGCCCGGGACAGCTGAACACTGAAGCTTTCTTT
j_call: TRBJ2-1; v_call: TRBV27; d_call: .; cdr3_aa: CASSLGRGHEQFF; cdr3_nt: TGTGCCAGCAGTTTGGGGAGAGGCCATGAGCAGTTCTTC
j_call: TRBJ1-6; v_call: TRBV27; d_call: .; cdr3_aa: CASRVGESPLHF; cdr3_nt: TGTGCCAGCAGGGTGGGGGAATCACCCCTCCACTTT
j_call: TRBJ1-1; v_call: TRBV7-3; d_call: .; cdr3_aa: CASSPGSYTEAFF; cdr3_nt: TGTGCCAGCAGTCCCGGGTCATACACTGAAGCTTTCTTT
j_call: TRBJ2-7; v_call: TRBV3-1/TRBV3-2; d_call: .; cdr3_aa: CASSGGVREQYF; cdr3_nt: TGTGCCAGCAGCGGAGGGGTGAGGGAGCAGTACTTC
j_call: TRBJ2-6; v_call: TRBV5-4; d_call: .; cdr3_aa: CASSSGRSGANVLTF; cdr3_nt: TGTGCCAGCAGCTCGGGCAGGTCTGGGGCCAACGTCCTGACTTTC
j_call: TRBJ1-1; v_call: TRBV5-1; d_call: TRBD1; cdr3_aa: CASSWTGGTEAFF; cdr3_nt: TGCGCCAGCAGCTGGACAGGGGGCACTGAAGCTTTCTTT
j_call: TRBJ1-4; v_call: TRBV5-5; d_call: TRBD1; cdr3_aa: CASSWGQPSNEKLFF; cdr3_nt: TGTGCCAGCAGCTGGGGACAGCCATCTAATGAAAAACTGTTTTTT
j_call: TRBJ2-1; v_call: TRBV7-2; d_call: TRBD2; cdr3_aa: CASSLGTSGGTNEQFF; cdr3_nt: TGTGCCAGCAGCTTAGGGACTAGCGGGGGTACTAATGAGCAGTTCTTC
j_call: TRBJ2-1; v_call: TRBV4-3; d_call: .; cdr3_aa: CASSRSYGVSSYNEQFF; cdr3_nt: TGCGCCAGCAGCCGCAGCTACGGGGTCAGCTCCTACAATGAGCAGTTCTTC